The T cell receptor (beta chain) under discussion was sequenced for a study of T cell repertoires in cytomegalovirus infection. Whole-study context: Recently identified HLA-C-restricted CMV epitopes were used, and well-studied HLA-B-restricted CMV epitopes were used as well.

In regard to this clonotype: Its specificity is unknown.

The CDR3 loop spans 13 amino acids. CDR1 is DFQATT and CDR2 is SNEGSKA in the germline V gene (reference sequence). Trimming left V 1 base short and J 3 bases short, with 10 bases between. One entry per CDR3 protein results from TCRdb running MiXCR on the reads. Of about 920,000 distinct CDR3 sequences in the sample, less than 40% are singletons; the top ten hold 11% to 15%. This sample comprised cultured CD8+ T cells from PBMCs, obtained from culture after CMV antigen stimulation. The receptor was derived from a human donor in good health (CMV status not recorded). Some clones in this sample may be carry-over from other donors' samples. This chain links TRBV20-1 with TRBJ2-7; D gene unclear. The CDR3 region has the DNA TGCAGTGCTAGAGGGAGAGGATACTACGAGCAGTACGTC. Translation: CSARGRGYYEQYV.